This TCR beta chain was documented in a study of patients and donors after allogeneic stem cell transplantation. CDR3 length: 13 amino acids. Trimming took off 2 bases at V and 3 bases at J, with 8 bases between the two ends. Each CDR3 protein gets one entry after TCRdb re-called the RT-PCR reads with MiXCR. Altogether 400,000 to 500,000 distinct CDR3 sequences are present, approximately 16% being singletons, with the ten largest covering over 6%. This clonotype appeared many times. The gene calls are TRBV12-3 or TRBV12-4 and TRBJ2-7, with no clear D. The sequencing sample was made of blood, either unsorted or a sorted T cell fraction (not recorded which). The source is a human donor who was either an allogeneic HSCT recipient or a stem cell or donor lymphocyte infusion donor (not recorded which). It is not recorded whose cells these are; they may come from a transplant donor. As DNA, the CDR3 is TGTGCCAGCAGTTTAAATATAGGCTACGAGCAGTACTTC. This sequence encodes CASSLNIGYEQYF.